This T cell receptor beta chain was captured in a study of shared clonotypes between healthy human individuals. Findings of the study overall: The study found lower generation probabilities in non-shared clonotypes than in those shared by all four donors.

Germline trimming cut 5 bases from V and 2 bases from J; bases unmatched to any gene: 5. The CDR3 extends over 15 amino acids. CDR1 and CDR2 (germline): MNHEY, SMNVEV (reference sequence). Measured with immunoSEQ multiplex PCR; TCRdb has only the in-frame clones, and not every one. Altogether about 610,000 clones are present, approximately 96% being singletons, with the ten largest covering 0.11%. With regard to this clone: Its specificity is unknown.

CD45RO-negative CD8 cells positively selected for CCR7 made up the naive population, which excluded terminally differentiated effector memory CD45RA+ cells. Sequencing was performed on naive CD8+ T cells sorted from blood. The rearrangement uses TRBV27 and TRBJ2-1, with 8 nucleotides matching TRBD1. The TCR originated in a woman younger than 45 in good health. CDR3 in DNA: TGTGCCAGCAGTAGTACAGGGGGAACCTACAATGAGCAGTTCTTC. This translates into CASSSTGGTYNEQFF.